This T cell receptor beta chain comes out of a study of CD4+ T cells in melanoma. V lost 5 bases, J lost 3 bases, and 10 bases lay in between. The CDR3 is 13 residues long. The germline V gene has CDR1 SGHTA and CDR2 FQGNSA. Details on this clone: Its matching antigen is unknown.

Repertoires were generated with immunoSEQ multiplex PCR, while TCRdb's copy carries only in-frame clones and drops some. The table has around 100,000 clones, 92% seen once. General study points: Neoantigen-specific CD4+ T cells in melanoma reportedly had diverse differentiation states. A reported correlation linked neoantigen-specific CD4+ T cells to CD8+, macrophage and B cell function.

Sequencing input: peripheral blood. This clonotype was sampled from a human donor with melanoma. This rearrangement joins TRBV7-2 to TRBJ1-1, with D unclear. The CDR3 region has the DNA TGTGCCAGCAGCCCTGGTCTTTACACTGAAGCTTTCTTT. This codes for CASSPGLYTEAFF.